This TCR beta chain is from a study of cytomegalovirus exposure and HLA in healthy donors. The CDR3 extends over 16 amino acids. Between the trimmed V and J ends, which lost 0 bases and 8 bases, there was a span of 19 bases. The germline CDR1 and CDR2 sequences are ENHRY and SYGVKD. 60 Vbeta and 13 Jbeta primers were used in PCR. Generated by immunoSEQ multiplex PCR, the TCRdb table keeps only in-frame clones and is missing some. The data hold roughly 110,000 clones, with about four fifths observed a single time. Though probably carrying unrecorded immune exposures, donors were nominally healthy at sampling.

Input material: PBMCs. The chain combines TRBV10-3 with TRBJ1-2; a possible D gene is TRBD1 (6 bases). This receptor was identified in a young man in good health and CMV-seropositive. CDR3 in DNA: TGTGCCATCAGTGAGTCAGGCGGGGGGCGAAGGGAAGGCTACACCTTC. Translated: CAISESGGGRREGYTF.